The 18 T cell receptor beta chains listed next were all sequenced from one sample in a study of blood T cell repertoires in COVID-19. Clones were read by immunoSEQ multiplex PCR, and TCRdb kept only the in-frame ones, dropping some. The sample contains about 250,000 clones, approximately 90% of which appear only once. The material sequenced was peripheral blood. The receptors stem from a man younger than 30 with active or convalescent COVID-19.

In the case of this clone: Other DNA sequences from this sample encode an identical CDR3 as well. This chain joins TRBV6-5 and TRBJ2-1, with a tentative D call TRBD2 (6 bases). Deletions cut 6 bases from V and 10 bases from J, with 13 bases between. This CDR3 is built from 12 residues. The germline V gene has CDR1 MNHEY and CDR2 SVGAGI. This CDR3 reads CASSLGGREQFF. Here the CDR3 DNA reads TGTGCCAGCAGCCTTGGAGGGAGGGAGCAGTTCTTC.

The chain recombines TRBV9 with TRBJ2-7; 11 positions agree with TRBD2. J lost 7 bases, V lost 4 bases, and 22 bases had no gene match. In germline, CDR1 is SGDLS, CDR2 YYNGEE. The CDR3 extends over 19 amino acids. The CDR3 DNA is TGTGCCAGCAGCCCTACTACACACGCCCCGGGACTAGCGGTTTGGGAGCAGTACTTC. It is translated as CASSPTTHAPGLAVWEQYF.

The chain links TRBV5-4 to TRBJ2-3; 8 nucleotides agree with TRBD2. Per germline, CDR1 SGHNT and CDR2 YYREEE (reference sequence). V lost 3 bases, J lost 1 base, and 13 bases stayed unmatched. The CDR3 consists of 18 residues. The CDR3 loop reads CASSWGVYSGERTDTQYF. The DNA of the CDR3 is TGTGCCAGCAGCTGGGGGGTATATAGCGGGGAACGCACAGATACGCAGTATTTT.

The chain is built from TRBV7-8 and TRBJ1-5; D might be TRBD1 (5 bases). CDR3 length: 13 residues. The ends were cut back, 8 bases at V and 4 bases at J, with 12 bases in the middle. Per germline, CDR1 SGHVS and CDR2 FQNEAQ. This CDR3 reads CASARGGNQPQHF. CDR3 nucleotides: TGTGCCAGCGCGCGCGGGGGGAATCAGCCCCAGCATTTT.

This sequence joins TRBV2 and TRBJ2-5, with D maybe TRBD1 (5 bases). The CDR3 covers 14 residues. V dropped 5 bases and J dropped 7 bases, with 17 bases sitting between them. CDR1 is SNHLY and CDR2 is FYNNEI in the germline V gene. CDR3 region: CASSQGPSVVTQYF. Written as DNA, the CDR3 is TGTGCCAGCAGTCAGGGTCCCAGTGTGGTGACCCAGTACTTC.

The chain employs TRBV7-9 and TRBJ2-7; a possible D gene is TRBD2 (5 bases). The germline gives CDR1 SEHNR, CDR2 FQNEAQ (reference sequence). This CDR3 region has 14 residues. Trimming removed 2 bases from V and 1 base from J, with 9 bases in between. The CDR3 region has the DNA TGTGCCAGCAGCTTACTCGGGAATTCCTACGAGCAGTACTTC. Its translation is CASSLLGNSYEQYF.

The V call is TRBV30, the J call TRBJ1-4; D not resolved. Trimming left V 2 bases short and J 5 bases short, with 15 bases between. The CDR3 sequence is 15 residues long. Germline-derived CDR1 and CDR2 are GTSNPN and SVGIG (reference sequence). The CDR3 loop is CAWSYQTRRNEKLFF. The DNA for the CDR3 is TGTGCCTGGAGTTACCAGACTCGGAGGAATGAAAAACTGTTTTTT.

The V and J genes are TRBV7-2 and TRBJ2-1; 9 bases fit TRBD2. The CDR3 has 15 amino acids. The V gene end was trimmed by 2 bases and the J gene end by 4 bases; junction bases not matched to a gene: 3. Germline assignment: CDR1 SGHTA and CDR2 FQGNSA. The DNA for the CDR3 is TGTGCCAGCAGCTTACGAGCGGGGGGTTACAATGAGCAGTTCTTC. As protein: CASSLRAGGYNEQFF.

The chain uses TRBV19 and TRBJ1-1; D possibly corresponds to TRBD1 (5 bases). Germline CDR1 reads LNHDA; CDR2 reads SQIVND (reference sequence). The CDR3 extends over 15 amino acids. Between the trimmed V and J ends, which lost 4 bases and 2 bases, there was a span of 14 bases. CDR3 loop: CASSSHGTGNTEAFF. The DNA of the CDR3 is TGTGCCAGTAGTAGCCACGGGACTGGCAACACTGAAGCTTTCTTT. Looking up the rest from reference TRBV19 and TRBJ1-1 gives the full variable domain: DGGITQSPKYLFRKEGQNVTLSCEQNLNHDAMYWYRQDPGQGLRLIYYSQIVNDFQKGDIAEGYSVSREKKESFPLTVTSAQKNPTAFYLCASSSHGTGNTEAFFGQGTRLTVV.

J is TRBJ1-1 and V is TRBV19; no clear D gene. Trimming cost V 1 base and J 3 bases, with 6 bases left between them. CDR3 size: 13 residues. Germline assignment: CDR1 LNHDA and CDR2 SQIVND (reference sequence). The CDR3 DNA is TGTGCCAGTAGTATAGGAGGTGACACTGAAGCTTTCTTT. Translated: CASSIGGDTEAFF.

V gene TRBV2 combines with J gene TRBJ1-2; a weak D match, TRBD1 (6 bases). The CDR3 loop spans 15 amino acids. The V gene's germline CDR1 is SNHLY and CDR2 FYNNEI. The V and J ends lost 6 bases and 0 bases respectively, with 14 bases between them. Written as DNA, the CDR3 is TGTGCCAGCAGCGCTGGACAGAGAACTAACTATGGCTACACCTTC. Residues: CASSAGQRTNYGYTF.

This chain connects TRBV7-6 to TRBJ2-1; the D gene is possibly TRBD2 (5 bases). V dropped 0 bases and J dropped 6 bases, with 21 bases sitting between them. The CDR3 length is 18 residues. Germline lookup yields CDR1 SGHVS and CDR2 FNYEAQ. The CDR3 coding sequence is TGTGCCAGCAGCTTAGCGTTCCGGGCACGAGGGCGGCGCAATGAGCAGTTCTTC. The encoded protein is CASSLAFRARGRRNEQFF. Using reference TRBV7-6 and TRBJ2-1 for the parts outside the CDR3, the full variable domain is GAGVSQSPRYKVTKRGQDVALRCDPISGHVSLYWYRQALGQGPEFLTYFNYEAQQDKSGLPNDRFSAERPEGSISTLTIQRTEQRDSAMYRCASSLAFRARGRRNEQFFGPGTRLTVL.

The DNA of the CDR3 is TGTGCCAGCAGCTTGAGGCAGGGAGCTTTCTTT. Residues: CASSLRQGAFF. The chain combines TRBV5-8 with TRBJ1-1, with D perhaps TRBD1 (5 bases). The CDR3 is 11 amino acids. Germline V gene sequence: CDR1 SGHTS, CDR2 YDEGEE. Trimming removed 1 base at V and 10 bases at J, with 8 bases between. The entire variable domain, with the rest obtained from reference TRBV5-8 and TRBJ1-1, is as follows: EAGVTQSPTHLIKTRGQQATLRCSPISGHTSVYWYQQALGLGLQFLLWYDEGEERNRGNFPPRFSGRQFPNYSSELNVNALELEDSALYLCASSLRQGAFFGQGTRLTVV.

The V and J genes are TRBV3-1 (or the pseudogene TRBV3-2) and TRBJ2-5; 8 positions agree with TRBD2. This CDR3 has 15 residues. Trimming took 1 base from V and 3 from J; bases not matched to a gene: 4. CDR1 is LGHDT, CDR2 YNNKEL, per germline (reference sequence). CDR3 DNA sequence: TGTGCCAGCAGCCAAGCGAAGCGGGGGAAAGAGACCCAGTACTTC. Translating gives CASSQAKRGKETQYF.

The rearrangement uses TRBV7-3 and TRBJ2-3; a weak D match, TRBD2 (6 bases). Germline V gives CDR1 SGHTA, CDR2 FQGTGA. Trimming shortened V by 3 bases and J by 1 base, and 8 bases separated the two germline ends. The CDR3 length is 14 residues. CDR3 sequence reads: CASSFSSGTDTQYF. CDR3 coding DNA: TGTGCCAGCAGCTTCTCTAGCGGCACAGATACGCAGTATTTT.

V and J are TRBV6-5 and TRBJ2-1; 9 nucleotides agree with TRBD2. V was clipped by 4 bases and J by 6 bases; unmatched bases: 7. The CDR3 runs 15 residues. Germline V gives CDR1 MNHEY, CDR2 SVGAGI. In DNA form, the CDR3 reads TGTGCCAGCAGTTTCTTAGCGGGAGCTAGCAATGAGCAGTTCTTC. Its protein is CASSFLAGASNEQFF.

The J gene is TRBJ1-1, the V gene TRBV19; D might be TRBD1 (5 bases). CDR3 size: 16 residues. The germline V and J ends were trimmed by 1 base and 3 bases, with 15 bases remaining between them. The germline V gene encodes CDR1 LNHDA and CDR2 SQIVND (reference sequence). The CDR3 nucleotides read TGTGCCAGTAGTATAGCGGGGGAGGGTACCGACACTGAAGCTTTCTTT. It specifies CASSIAGEGTDTEAFF.

Remarks on this clone: The sample carries other DNA sequences with the same CDR3. CDR3 residues: CASSFTSGSTDTQYF. CDR3 sequence (DNA): TGCGCCAGCAGCTTTACTAGCGGAAGCACAGATACGCAGTATTTT. The rearrangement links TRBV5-1 to TRBJ2-3; 8 bases fit TRBD2. Germline CDR1 SGHRS, CDR2 YFSETQ. The CDR3 spans 15 residues. Trimming took 2 bases from V and 0 from J; bases not matched to a gene: 2.